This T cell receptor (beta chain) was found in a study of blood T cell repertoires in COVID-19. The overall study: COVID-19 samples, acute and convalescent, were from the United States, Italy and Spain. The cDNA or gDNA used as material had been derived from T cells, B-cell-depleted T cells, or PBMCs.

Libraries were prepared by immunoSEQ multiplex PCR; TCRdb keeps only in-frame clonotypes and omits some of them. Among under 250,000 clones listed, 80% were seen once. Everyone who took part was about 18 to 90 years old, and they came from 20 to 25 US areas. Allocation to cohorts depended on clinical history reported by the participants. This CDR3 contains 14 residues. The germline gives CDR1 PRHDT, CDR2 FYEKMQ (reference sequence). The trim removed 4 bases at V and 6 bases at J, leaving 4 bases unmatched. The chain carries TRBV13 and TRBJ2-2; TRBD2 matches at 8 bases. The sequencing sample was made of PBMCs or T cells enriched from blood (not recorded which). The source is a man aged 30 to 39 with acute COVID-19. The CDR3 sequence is CASSSGLDSGELFF. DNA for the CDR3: TGTGCCAGCAGCTCGGGACTAGATTCCGGGGAGCTGTTTTTT.